This T cell receptor (beta chain) was documented in a study of OX40 agonist ivuxolimab in advanced cancers. About the research overall: Dose-escalation patients were diagnosed with hepatocellular carcinoma, melanoma, renal cell cancer or head and neck cancer. Whole-study results and caveats: At 0.1 to 3.0 mg/kg and by week 6, clonal expansion occurred in CD4+ and CD8+ blood T cells.

V was pared by 3 bases and J by 6 bases, with 4 bases of the junction left unmatched. From germline, CDR1 is SQVTM and CDR2 ANQGSEA. The length of the CDR3 is 13 residues. This table comes from immunoSEQ multiplex PCR, and its TCRdb copy is limited to in-frame clones, with some not included. Here the sample spans about 62,000 clones, 60% to 85% being singletons. With respect to this clone: Its matching antigen is unknown.

The sample in question was CD4+ or CD8+ T cells sorted from blood, obtained in a trial of the OX40 agonist ivuxolimab. The chain employs TRBV29-1 and TRBJ1-2, with 10 nucleotides matching TRBD1. The TCR was taken from an adult with an advanced solid tumor such as melanoma, head and neck, liver or kidney cancer. In nucleotides, the CDR3 is TGCAGCGTTGAGACAGGGGGCAAGAATGGCTACACCTTC. Its translation: CSVETGGKNGYTF.